The sequence of this T cell receptor beta chain was determined in a study of radiotherapy plus CTLA-4 blockade in lung cancer. Study outcomes and limitations: An expansion of tumor-derived TCR clones occurred in blood after radiotherapy plus ipilimumab. Early shifts in blood T cell clones, with interferon-beta, reportedly predicted response best.

A note on this clone: Its specificity is not known.

Assay used: immunoSEQ multiplex PCR; TCRdb lists only in-frame clones, some missing. The sample records 80,000 to 100,000 clones, under 85% being singletons. After removal of 5 bases from V and 3 bases from J, the junction contained 5 bases not matched to a gene. CDR1 and CDR2 from the germline V gene are LNHDA and SQIVND (reference sequence). The CDR3 contains 15 residues. The specimen was peripheral blood, collected from a patient treated with radiotherapy plus ipilimumab. The V gene is TRBV19, the J gene TRBJ2-7, with TRBD1 identical over 12 bases. This clonotype was obtained from a human donor with non-small cell lung cancer who had a partial response to radiotherapy plus ipilimumab. Some clones in this sample may be carry-over from other donors' samples. CDR3: CASSRGTGGVYEQYF. In DNA, the CDR3 is TGTGCCAGTAGTCGGGGGACAGGGGGCGTCTACGAGCAGTACTTC.